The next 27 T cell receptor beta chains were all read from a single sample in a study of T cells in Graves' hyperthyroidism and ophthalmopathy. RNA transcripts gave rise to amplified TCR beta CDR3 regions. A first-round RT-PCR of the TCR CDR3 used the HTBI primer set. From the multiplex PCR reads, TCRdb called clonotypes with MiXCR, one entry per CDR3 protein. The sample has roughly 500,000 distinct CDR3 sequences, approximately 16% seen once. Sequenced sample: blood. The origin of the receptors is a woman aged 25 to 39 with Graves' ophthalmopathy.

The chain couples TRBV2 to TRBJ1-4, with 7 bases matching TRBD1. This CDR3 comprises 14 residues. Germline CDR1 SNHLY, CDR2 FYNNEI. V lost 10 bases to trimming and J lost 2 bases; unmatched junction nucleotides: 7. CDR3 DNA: TGTGCCATACCTTCACAGGGGACTAATGAAAAACTGTTTTTT. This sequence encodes CAIPSQGTNEKLFF. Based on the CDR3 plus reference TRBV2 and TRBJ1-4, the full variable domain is EPEVTQTPSHQVTQMGQEVILRCVPISNHLYFYWYRQILGQKVEFLVSFYNNEISEKSEIFDDQFSVERPDGSNFTLKIRSTKLEDSAMYFCAIPSQGTNEKLFFGSGTQLSVL.

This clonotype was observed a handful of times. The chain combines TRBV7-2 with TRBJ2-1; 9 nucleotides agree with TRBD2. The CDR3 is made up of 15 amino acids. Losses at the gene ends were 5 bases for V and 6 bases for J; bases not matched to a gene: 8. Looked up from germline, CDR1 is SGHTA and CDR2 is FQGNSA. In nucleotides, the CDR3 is TGTGCCAGCAGCATACGGACTAGCGAGTTCAATGAGCAGTTCTTC. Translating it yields CASSIRTSEFNEQFF.

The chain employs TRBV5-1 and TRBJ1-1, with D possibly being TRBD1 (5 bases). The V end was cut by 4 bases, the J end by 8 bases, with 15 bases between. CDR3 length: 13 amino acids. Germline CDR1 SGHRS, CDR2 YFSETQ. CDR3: CASSTRWGGEAFF. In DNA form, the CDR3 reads TGCGCCAGCAGCACCCGGTGGGGCGGGGAAGCTTTCTTT.

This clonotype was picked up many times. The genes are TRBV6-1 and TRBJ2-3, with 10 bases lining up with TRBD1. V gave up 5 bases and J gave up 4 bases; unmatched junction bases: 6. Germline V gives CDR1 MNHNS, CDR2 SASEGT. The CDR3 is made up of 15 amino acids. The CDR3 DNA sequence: TGTGCCAGCAGTCCGACAGGGGGCGATGCAGATACGCAGTATTTT. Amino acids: CASSPTGGDADTQYF.

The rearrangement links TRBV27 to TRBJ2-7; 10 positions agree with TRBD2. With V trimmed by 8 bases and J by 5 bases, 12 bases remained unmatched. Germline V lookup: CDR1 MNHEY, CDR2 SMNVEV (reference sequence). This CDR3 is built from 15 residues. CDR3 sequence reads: CASLSLASGSHEQYF. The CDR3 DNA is TGTGCCAGCCTCTCTCTAGCTAGCGGGAGCCACGAGCAGTACTTC.

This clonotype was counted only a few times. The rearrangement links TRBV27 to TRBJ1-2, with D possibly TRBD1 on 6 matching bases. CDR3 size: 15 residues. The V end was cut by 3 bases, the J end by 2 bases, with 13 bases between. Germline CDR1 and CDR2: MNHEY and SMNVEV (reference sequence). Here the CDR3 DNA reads TGTGCCAGCAGTTTCTCCGAAGACAGGAACTATGGCTACACCTTC. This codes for CASSFSEDRNYGYTF.

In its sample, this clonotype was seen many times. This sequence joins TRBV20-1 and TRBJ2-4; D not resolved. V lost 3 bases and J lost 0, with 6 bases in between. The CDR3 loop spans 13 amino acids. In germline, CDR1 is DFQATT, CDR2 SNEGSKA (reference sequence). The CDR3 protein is CSASPEAKNIQYF. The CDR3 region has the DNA TGCAGTGCTAGTCCGGAAGCCAAAAACATTCAGTACTTC.

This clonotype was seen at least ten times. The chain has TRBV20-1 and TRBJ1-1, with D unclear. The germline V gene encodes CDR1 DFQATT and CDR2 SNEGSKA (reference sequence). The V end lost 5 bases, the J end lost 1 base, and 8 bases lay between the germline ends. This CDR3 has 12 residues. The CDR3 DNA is TGCAGTGCTCCATTGGCGAACACTGAAGCTTTCTTT. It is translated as CSAPLANTEAFF.

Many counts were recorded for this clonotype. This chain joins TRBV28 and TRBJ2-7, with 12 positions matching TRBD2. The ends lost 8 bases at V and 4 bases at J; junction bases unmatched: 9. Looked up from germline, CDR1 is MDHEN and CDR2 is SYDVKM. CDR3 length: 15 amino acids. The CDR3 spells CASLSSGRAKYEQYF. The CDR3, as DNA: TGTGCCAGCCTGTCTAGCGGGAGGGCCAAATACGAGCAGTACTTC.

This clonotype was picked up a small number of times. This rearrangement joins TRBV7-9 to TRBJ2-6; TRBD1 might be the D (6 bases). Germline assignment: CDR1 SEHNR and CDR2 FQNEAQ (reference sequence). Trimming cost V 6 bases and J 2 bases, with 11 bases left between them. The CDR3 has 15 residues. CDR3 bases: TGTGCCAGCAGTCACTACAGGGCTGGGGCCAACGTCCTGACTTTC. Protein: CASSHYRAGANVLTF.

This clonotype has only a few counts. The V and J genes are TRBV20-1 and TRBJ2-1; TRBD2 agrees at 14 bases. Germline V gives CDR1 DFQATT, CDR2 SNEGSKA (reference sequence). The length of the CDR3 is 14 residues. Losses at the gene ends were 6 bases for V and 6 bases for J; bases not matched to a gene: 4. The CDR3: CSARLAGGPNEQFF. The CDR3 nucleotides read TGCAGTGCAAGACTAGCGGGAGGGCCCAATGAGCAGTTCTTC.

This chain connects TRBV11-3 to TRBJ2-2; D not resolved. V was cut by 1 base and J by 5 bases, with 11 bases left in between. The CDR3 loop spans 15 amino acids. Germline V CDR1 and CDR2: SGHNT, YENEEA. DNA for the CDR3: TGTGCCAGCAGCTTAGGGATAGGGCGGACCGGGGAGCTGTTTTTT. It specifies CASSLGIGRTGELFF.

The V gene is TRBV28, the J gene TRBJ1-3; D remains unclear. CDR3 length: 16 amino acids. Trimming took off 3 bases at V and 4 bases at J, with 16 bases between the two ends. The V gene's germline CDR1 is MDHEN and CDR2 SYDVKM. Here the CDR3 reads CASSLVSGHGGNTIYF. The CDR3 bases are TGTGCCAGCAGTTTGGTCTCCGGCCATGGGGGAAACACCATATATTTT.

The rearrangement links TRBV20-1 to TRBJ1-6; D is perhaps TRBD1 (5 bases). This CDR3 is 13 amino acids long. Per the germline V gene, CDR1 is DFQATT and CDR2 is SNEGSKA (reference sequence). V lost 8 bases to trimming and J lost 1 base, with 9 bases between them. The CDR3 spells CSIQGSYNSPLHF. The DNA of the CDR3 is TGCAGTATTCAGGGTTCCTATAATTCACCCCTCCACTTT.

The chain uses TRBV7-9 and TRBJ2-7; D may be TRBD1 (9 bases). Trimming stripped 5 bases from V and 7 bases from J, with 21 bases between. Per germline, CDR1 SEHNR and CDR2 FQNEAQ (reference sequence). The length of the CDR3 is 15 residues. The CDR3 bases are TGTGCCAGCAGCCGGGGGGGGACAGGGATAAGGGAGCAGTACTTC. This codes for CASSRGGTGIREQYF.

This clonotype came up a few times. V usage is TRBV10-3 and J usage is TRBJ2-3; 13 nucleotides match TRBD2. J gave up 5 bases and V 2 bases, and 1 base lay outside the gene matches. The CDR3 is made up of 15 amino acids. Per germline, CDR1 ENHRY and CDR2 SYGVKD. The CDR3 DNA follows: TGTGCCATCAGTGAGGGACTAGCGGGAGTAGATACGCAGTATTTT. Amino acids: CAISEGLAGVDTQYF.

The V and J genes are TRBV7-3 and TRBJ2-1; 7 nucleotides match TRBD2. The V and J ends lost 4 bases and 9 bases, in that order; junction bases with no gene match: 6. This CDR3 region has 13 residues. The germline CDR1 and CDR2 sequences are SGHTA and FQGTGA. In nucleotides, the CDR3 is TGTGCCAGCAGCTGGGGGGAGGGCACTGAGCAGTTCTTC. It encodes CASSWGEGTEQFF.

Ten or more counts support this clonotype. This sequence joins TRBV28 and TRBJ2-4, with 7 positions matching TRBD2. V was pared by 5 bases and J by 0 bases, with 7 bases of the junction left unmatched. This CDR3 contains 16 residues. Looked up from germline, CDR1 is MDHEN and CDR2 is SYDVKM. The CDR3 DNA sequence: TGTGCCAGCAGTAACCGGGGGGTCCTAGCCAAAAACATTCAGTACTTC. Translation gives CASSNRGVLAKNIQYF.

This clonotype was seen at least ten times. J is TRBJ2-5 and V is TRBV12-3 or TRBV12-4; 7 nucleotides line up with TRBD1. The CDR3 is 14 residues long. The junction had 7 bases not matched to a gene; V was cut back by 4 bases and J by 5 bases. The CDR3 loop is CASSWYRGTETQYF. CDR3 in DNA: TGTGCCAGCAGTTGGTACAGGGGAACGGAGACCCAGTACTTC.

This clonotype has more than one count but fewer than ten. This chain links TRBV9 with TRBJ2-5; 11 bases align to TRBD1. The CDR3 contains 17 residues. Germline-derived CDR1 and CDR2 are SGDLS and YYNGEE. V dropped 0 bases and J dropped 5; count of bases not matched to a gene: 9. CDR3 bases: TGTGCCAGCAGCGTAGGCAACGTGGGACAGGGGGTGGAGACCCAGTACTTC. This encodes CASSVGNVGQGVETQYF.

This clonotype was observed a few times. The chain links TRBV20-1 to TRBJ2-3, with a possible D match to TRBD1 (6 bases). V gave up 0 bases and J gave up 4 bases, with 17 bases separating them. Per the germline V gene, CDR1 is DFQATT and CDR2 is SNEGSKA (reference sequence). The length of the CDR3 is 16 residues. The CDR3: CSARDLRDTHSDTQYF. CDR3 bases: TGCAGTGCTAGAGATCTCCGGGACACTCATTCAGATACGCAGTATTTT.

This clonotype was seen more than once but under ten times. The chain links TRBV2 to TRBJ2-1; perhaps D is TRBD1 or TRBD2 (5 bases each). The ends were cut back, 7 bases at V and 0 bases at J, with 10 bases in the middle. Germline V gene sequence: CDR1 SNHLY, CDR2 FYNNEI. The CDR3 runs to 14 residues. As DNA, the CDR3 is TGTGCCAGCATCCGGGACGGCTCCTACAATGAGCAGTTCTTC. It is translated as CASIRDGSYNEQFF.

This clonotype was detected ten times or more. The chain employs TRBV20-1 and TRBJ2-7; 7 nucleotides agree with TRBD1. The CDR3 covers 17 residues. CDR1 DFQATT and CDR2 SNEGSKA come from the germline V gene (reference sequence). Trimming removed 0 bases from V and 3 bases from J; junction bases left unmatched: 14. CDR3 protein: CSARDSGQSMDLYEQYF. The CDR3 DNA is TGCAGTGCTAGAGACTCGGGACAGTCCATGGACCTCTACGAGCAGTACTTC.

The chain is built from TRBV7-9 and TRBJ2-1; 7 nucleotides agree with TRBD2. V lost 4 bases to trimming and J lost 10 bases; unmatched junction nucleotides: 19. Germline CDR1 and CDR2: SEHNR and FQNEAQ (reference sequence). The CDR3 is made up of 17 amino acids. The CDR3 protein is CASSSESLGPAGWEQFF. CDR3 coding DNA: TGTGCCAGCAGCTCCGAAAGTTTGGGGCCAGCGGGATGGGAGCAGTTCTTC.

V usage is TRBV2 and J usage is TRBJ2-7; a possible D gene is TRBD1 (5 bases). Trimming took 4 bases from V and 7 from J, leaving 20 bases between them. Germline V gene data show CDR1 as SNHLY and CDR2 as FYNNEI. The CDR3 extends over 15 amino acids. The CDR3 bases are TGTGCCAGCAGTGCCCTAACAGGCAGGGTGGGGGAGCAGTACTTC. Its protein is CASSALTGRVGEQYF.

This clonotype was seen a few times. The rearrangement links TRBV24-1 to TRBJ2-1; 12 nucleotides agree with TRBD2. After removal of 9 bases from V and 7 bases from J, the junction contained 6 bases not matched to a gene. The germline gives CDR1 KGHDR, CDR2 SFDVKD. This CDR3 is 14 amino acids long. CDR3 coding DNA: TGTGCCACCCGGGCTAGCGGGAGGGTGAATGAGCAGTTCTTC. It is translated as CATRASGRVNEQFF.

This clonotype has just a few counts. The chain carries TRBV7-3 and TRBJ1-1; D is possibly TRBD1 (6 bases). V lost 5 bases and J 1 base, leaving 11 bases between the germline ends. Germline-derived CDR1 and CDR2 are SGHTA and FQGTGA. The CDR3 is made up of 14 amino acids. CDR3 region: CASSVTQGNTEAFF. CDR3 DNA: TGTGCCAGCAGCGTGACACAGGGGAACACTGAAGCTTTCTTT.